Listed below are T cell receptor beta chains from one sample, sequenced in a study of blood T cell repertoires in COVID-19. TCRdb keeps only in-frame clones here, not all; method: immunoSEQ multiplex PCR. This repertoire shows approximately 70,000 clones, approximately 90% found once; its top ten account for just over 2.5%. Specimen: peripheral blood. These receptors came from a man in his forties or fifties with COVID-19, enrolled during active disease. Each CDR3 is given with its conserved first and last residue. The D gene is left open where the match is weak. Only part of the rows carry a size: once, few, many, or a class if the clone is expanded.

v_call: TRBV6-2/TRBV6-3; j_call: TRBJ2-7; d_call: .; clone_size: once; cdr3_nt: TGTGCCAGCAGTTATTCGGTACCACAGGGCTACGAGCAGTACTTC; cdr3_aa: CASSYSVPQGYEQYF
v_call: TRBV24-1; j_call: TRBJ1-4; d_call: .; clone_size: .; cdr3_nt: TGTGCCACCAGTGACCCGGTACAGGATTCTGAAAAACTGTTTTTT; cdr3_aa: CATSDPVQDSEKLFF
v_call: TRBV19; j_call: TRBJ2-3; d_call: TRBD2; clone_size: .; cdr3_nt: TGTGCCAGTAGTATCGGGACTAGCGGGAGGACAGATACGCAGTATTTT; cdr3_aa: CASSIGTSGRTDTQYF
v_call: TRBV6-1; j_call: TRBJ2-3; d_call: TRBD2; clone_size: .; cdr3_nt: TGTGCCAGCAGTGAAGCGCGGGAGGTATGGCGCACAGATACGCAGTATTTT; cdr3_aa: CASSEAREVWRTDTQYF
v_call: TRBV2; j_call: TRBJ2-5; d_call: .; clone_size: .; cdr3_nt: TGTGCCAGCAGTCGGGACTCCCTCAAGACCCAGTACTTC; cdr3_aa: CASSRDSLKTQYF
v_call: TRBV7-9; j_call: TRBJ2-7; d_call: TRBD2; clone_size: .; cdr3_nt: TGTGCCAGCAGCGTGGGACTAGCGGGAGGAGGTGAGCAGTACTTC; cdr3_aa: CASSVGLAGGGEQYF
v_call: TRBV19; j_call: TRBJ2-7; d_call: TRBD2; clone_size: .; cdr3_nt: TGTGCCAGTAGCGCGATAGCGGGAACCCACGAGCAGTACTTC; cdr3_aa: CASSAIAGTHEQYF
v_call: TRBV4-3; j_call: TRBJ1-1; d_call: .; clone_size: .; cdr3_nt: TGCGCCAGCAGCCCGCGCCTCGGGATTGAAGCTTTCTTT; cdr3_aa: CASSPRLGIEAFF
v_call: TRBV7-3; j_call: TRBJ2-1; d_call: .; clone_size: .; cdr3_nt: TGTGCCAGCAGCCCTCAGACAGGCTCCTACAATGAGCAGTTCTTC; cdr3_aa: CASSPQTGSYNEQFF
v_call: TRBV27; j_call: TRBJ2-1; d_call: TRBD1; clone_size: .; cdr3_nt: TGTGCCAGCACGGGACAGGGGCGGGGTGAGCAGTTCTTC; cdr3_aa: CASTGQGRGEQFF
v_call: TRBV5-1; j_call: TRBJ2-5; d_call: TRBD2; clone_size: .; cdr3_nt: TGCGCCAGCAGCCAAACTAGCGGGGGGGAGACCCAGTACTTC; cdr3_aa: CASSQTSGGETQYF
v_call: TRBV30; j_call: TRBJ1-1; d_call: .; clone_size: .; cdr3_nt: TGTGCCTGGATACTAGAGGGCCTGAACACTGAAGCTTTCTTT; cdr3_aa: CAWILEGLNTEAFF
v_call: TRBV7-8; j_call: TRBJ2-7; d_call: TRBD2; clone_size: .; cdr3_nt: TGTGCCAGCAGCAGACTAGCGGGAGTAGGTGAGCAGTACTTC; cdr3_aa: CASSRLAGVGEQYF
v_call: TRBV19; j_call: TRBJ2-3; d_call: TRBD2; clone_size: .; cdr3_nt: TGTGCCAGTAGTATTAACCCTAGCGGGAATGGAGATACGCAGTATTTT; cdr3_aa: CASSINPSGNGDTQYF
v_call: TRBV6-6; j_call: TRBJ2-1; d_call: .; clone_size: .; cdr3_nt: TGTGCCAGCCGGGACACCCAAAATGAGCAGTTCTTC; cdr3_aa: CASRDTQNEQFF
v_call: TRBV10-3; j_call: TRBJ2-3; d_call: TRBD2; clone_size: .; cdr3_nt: TGTGCCATCAGTGGACTAGCGGGAGGGCCGGATACGCAGTATTTT; cdr3_aa: CAISGLAGGPDTQYF
v_call: TRBV11-2; j_call: TRBJ2-5; d_call: TRBD1; clone_size: .; cdr3_nt: TGTGCCAGCAGCTTGGGGACAGGGGGCTTCGAGACCCAGTACTTC; cdr3_aa: CASSLGTGGFETQYF
v_call: TRBV7-9; j_call: TRBJ2-3; d_call: TRBD2; clone_size: .; cdr3_nt: TGTGCCAGCAGCCAAGGGACTAGCGGGACTAGCACAGATACGCAGTATTTT; cdr3_aa: CASSQGTSGTSTDTQYF
v_call: TRBV19; j_call: TRBJ2-7; d_call: TRBD2; clone_size: .; cdr3_nt: TGTGCCAGTAGTATCGCGCTAGCGGGAGAGCCCACAAGAGCCTACGAGCAGTACTTC; cdr3_aa: CASSIALAGEPTRAYEQYF
v_call: TRBV15; j_call: TRBJ1-1; d_call: TRBD1; clone_size: .; cdr3_nt: TGTGCCACCAGCAAAGGGACAGGGGGCTTGGGCACTGAAGCTTTCTTT; cdr3_aa: CATSKGTGGLGTEAFF
v_call: TRBV9; j_call: TRBJ2-1; d_call: .; clone_size: .; cdr3_nt: TGTGCCAGCACCCCAGAAGCCGAGACAGGTGGAGGTTACAATGAGCAGTTCTTC; cdr3_aa: CASTPEAETGGGYNEQFF
v_call: TRBV2; j_call: TRBJ1-1; d_call: TRBD1; clone_size: few; cdr3_nt: TGTGCCAGCAGTGTTTTCGGACAGGACACTGAAGCTTTCTTT; cdr3_aa: CASSVFGQDTEAFF
v_call: TRBV3-1/TRBV3-2; j_call: TRBJ2-5; d_call: .; clone_size: .; cdr3_nt: TGTGCCAGCAGCCAACCTTTAACAGAGCGGGCCCAGTACTTC; cdr3_aa: CASSQPLTERAQYF
v_call: TRBV7-6; j_call: TRBJ2-3; d_call: .; clone_size: .; cdr3_nt: TGTGCCAGCAGCGCCAGGACAGCATCTAGCACAGATACGCAGTATTTT; cdr3_aa: CASSARTASSTDTQYF
v_call: TRBV12-3/TRBV12-4; j_call: TRBJ2-1; d_call: .; clone_size: .; cdr3_nt: TGTGCCAGCAGTTTAGTGGAGACCGAGCAGTTCTTC; cdr3_aa: CASSLVETEQFF
v_call: TRBV6-5; j_call: TRBJ1-2; d_call: TRBD1; clone_size: .; cdr3_nt: TGTGCCAGCAGGGGACAGGCGAACTATGGCTACACCTTC; cdr3_aa: CASRGQANYGYTF
v_call: TRBV30; j_call: TRBJ1-4; d_call: .; clone_size: .; cdr3_nt: TGTGCCCGGAAGACAGGATCTAATGAAAAACTGTTTTTT; cdr3_aa: CARKTGSNEKLFF
v_call: TRBV19; j_call: TRBJ2-7; d_call: TRBD1; clone_size: .; cdr3_nt: TGTGCCAGTAGTATAAACCGCGGACAGGGCTACGAGCAGTACTTC; cdr3_aa: CASSINRGQGYEQYF
v_call: TRBV7-7; j_call: TRBJ2-2; d_call: .; clone_size: .; cdr3_nt: TGTGCTAGCAGCTTAGCAGGGGAAGCGAACACCGGGGAGCTGTTTTTT; cdr3_aa: CASSLAGEANTGELFF